The rows below give T cell receptor beta chains drawn from one sample of a study of cytomegalovirus exposure and HLA in healthy donors. Sequencing was performed with immunoSEQ multiplex PCR; in TCRdb, only in-frame clones are kept and a portion is missing. The sample comprises about 170,000 clones, about 95% of which are singletons, and approximately 0.82% rests with the top ten. The sample taken for sequencing was PBMCs. All receptors come from a woman younger than 35 in good health and CMV-seronegative. CDR3s include the opening cysteine and the closing phenylalanine or tryptophan. Each record gives: CDR3 protein, V gene, CDR3 length.

cdr3_aa: CASSDSVRGGYNEQFF; v_call: TRBV6-4; cdr3_length: 16
cdr3_aa: CASRNTGYRSSYEQYF; v_call: TRBV9; cdr3_length: 16
cdr3_aa: CASSPTGTGGITDTQYF; v_call: TRBV7-2; cdr3_length: 17
cdr3_aa: CASSHRQAQNTEAFF; v_call: TRBV13; cdr3_length: 15
cdr3_aa: CASSVDSTGNSYEQYF; v_call: TRBV9; cdr3_length: 16
cdr3_aa: CASSMTRVVEQYF; v_call: TRBV19; cdr3_length: 13
cdr3_aa: CAWSRELPYEQYF; v_call: TRBV30; cdr3_length: 13
cdr3_aa: CASSSVTGAYGYTF; v_call: TRBV5-1; cdr3_length: 14
cdr3_aa: CASSWGDTEAFF; v_call: TRBV5-8; cdr3_length: 12
cdr3_aa: CASSLAGVNYNEQFF; v_call: TRBV6-6; cdr3_length: 15
cdr3_aa: CSAVGGETDTQYF; v_call: TRBV29-1; cdr3_length: 13
cdr3_aa: CAISESPSYEQYF; v_call: TRBV10-3; cdr3_length: 13
cdr3_aa: CASSVEALAGENTGELFF; v_call: TRBV9; cdr3_length: 18
cdr3_aa: CASSPQGRGTEAFF; v_call: TRBV18; cdr3_length: 14
cdr3_aa: CASRDRGYGYTF; v_call: TRBV2; cdr3_length: 12